This T cell receptor (beta chain) was identified during a study of response to subunit inactivated influenza vaccine. Study observations and caveats: Authors suggested few new T cells are recruited by each seasonal influenza vaccination.

TCRdb passed the RT-PCR reads through MiXCR, listing each CDR3 protein once. The sample includes approximately 680,000 distinct CDR3 sequences, approximately 14% of them seen just once. Regarding this clonotype: Its specificity is unknown.

This CDR3 has 16 residues. Germline CDR1 reads SGHNT; CDR2 reads YENEEA. V lost 5 bases and J lost 9; bases outside the gene matches: 13. The sequencing here drew on PBMCs from blood, taken approximately 12 days after vaccination. The sequence derives from a man aged 50 to 60 who received an inactivated influenza vaccine. The chain is built from TRBV11-3 and TRBJ2-6, with TRBD1 identical over 7 bases. CDR3: CASSPGGVPGGNVLTF. CDR3 nucleotide sequence: TGTGCCAGCAGCCCAGGGGGTGTACCGGGTGGCAACGTCCTGACTTTC.